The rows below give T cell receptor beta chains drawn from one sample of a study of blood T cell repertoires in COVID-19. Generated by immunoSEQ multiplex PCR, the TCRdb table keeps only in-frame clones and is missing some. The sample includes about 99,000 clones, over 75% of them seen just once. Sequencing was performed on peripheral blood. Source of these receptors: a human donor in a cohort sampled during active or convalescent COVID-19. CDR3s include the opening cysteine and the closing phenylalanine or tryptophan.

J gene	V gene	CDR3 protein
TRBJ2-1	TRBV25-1	CASSEFGTGYNEQFF
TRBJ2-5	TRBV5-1	CASSLVQGVWGETQYF
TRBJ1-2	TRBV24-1	CASPGPGFGYTF
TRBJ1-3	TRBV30	CAWSGGISGNTIYF
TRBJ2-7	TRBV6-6	CASSYEDRNEQYF
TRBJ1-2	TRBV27	CASSLSGNLRDSHGYTF
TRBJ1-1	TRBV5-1	CASSARQRNTEAFF
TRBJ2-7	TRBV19	CASSIPGSYEQYF
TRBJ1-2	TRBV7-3	CAAPGTGHGYTF
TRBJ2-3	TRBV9	CASSAREDTQYF